This T cell receptor (beta chain) comes out of a study of blood T cells in healthy people across ages. They isolated at least 7 million PBMCs from each sample. A second 7 to 11 cycle PCR used barcoded and J-beta primers. Tags on each cDNA molecule came from a template-switch adaptor with 12 random nucleotides. TCRdb reprocessed the 5' RACE reads with MiXCR, giving one entry per CDR3 protein. This table has about 1.6 million distinct CDR3 sequences, 30% to 35% appearing once. The length of the CDR3 is 16 residues. The V end was cut by 5 bases, the J end by 2 bases, with 17 bases between. Germline V gene sequence: CDR1 SGHDN, CDR2 FVKESK.

This TCR was sampled from a woman younger than 45 in good health. This chain uses TRBV14 with TRBJ2-3; a possible D gene is TRBD2 (6 bases). Sequencing input: blood. The DNA for the CDR3 is TGTGCCAGCAGCAGAGGACCGGGACTCCTCACAGATACGCAGTATTTT. Its translation is CASSRGPGLLTDTQYF.